These 21 T cell receptor beta chains share one sample of origin, sequenced in a study of somatic mutations in cytotoxic T cells in rheumatoid arthritis. The data were produced by immunoSEQ multiplex PCR, yet TCRdb's version contains in-frame clones alone and is incomplete. The profile shows 15,000 to 20,000 clones, around 82% of them singletons. The specimen was CD8+ T cells sorted from blood. The receptors here all came from a woman aged 50 to 60 with rheumatoid arthritis.

The gene calls are TRBV25-1 and TRBJ1-1; tentative D call: TRBD1 (6 bases). Germline-derived CDR1 and CDR2 are MGHDK and SYGVNS. The CDR3 loop spans 13 amino acids. The V end lost 2 bases, the J end lost 6 bases, and 10 bases lay between the germline ends. The CDR3 region is CASSETGKPEAFF. The CDR3 DNA follows: TGTGCCAGCAGTGAAACAGGGAAGCCTGAAGCTTTCTTT.

This chain joins TRBV7-9 and TRBJ2-1; D call uncertain. The CDR3 extends over 17 amino acids. CDR1 and CDR2 from the germline V gene are SEHNR and FQNEAQ (reference sequence). Trimming removed 1 base from V and 2 bases from J, with 15 bases in between. The CDR3 sequence: CASSLVINKITYNEQFF. DNA of the CDR3: TGTGCCAGCAGCTTAGTTATCAACAAGATAACCTACAATGAGCAGTTCTTC.

The rearrangement joins TRBV27 to TRBJ2-1, with D possibly being TRBD2 (6 bases). The V end was cut by 0 bases, the J end by 4 bases, with 16 bases between. Germline CDR1 and CDR2: MNHEY and SMNVEV (reference sequence). The CDR3 has 17 amino acids. CDR3 sequence reads: CASSLSAGSVGYNEQFF. CDR3 DNA: TGTGCCAGCAGTTTATCTGCGGGGTCTGTGGGGTACAATGAGCAGTTCTTC.

The V gene is TRBV5-6, the J gene TRBJ1-3; D is possibly TRBD1 (5 bases). Germline-derived CDR1 and CDR2 are SGHDT and YYEEEE. V was shortened by 4 bases and J by 1 base, with 9 bases between the two germline ends. This CDR3 contains 14 residues. As DNA, the CDR3 is TGTGCCAGCAGCCAGGGAGGGTCTGGAAACACCATATATTTT. Translated: CASSQGGSGNTIYF.

Here the CDR3 DNA reads TGTGCCAGCAGCCCCCGGGTAGCCAGCTCCTACGAGCAGTACTTC. This gives the protein CASSPRVASSYEQYF. V usage is TRBV7-8 and J usage is TRBJ2-7; D is unresolved. The length of the CDR3 is 15 residues. Germline loops: CDR1 SGHVS, CDR2 FQNEAQ. The V end was cut by 5 bases, the J end by 0 bases, with 14 bases between.

This rearrangement joins TRBV19 to TRBJ2-1, with D perhaps matching TRBD2 (5 bases). The CDR3 runs to 14 residues. Germline V lookup: CDR1 LNHDA, CDR2 SQIVND (reference sequence). V lost 4 bases to trimming and J lost 7 bases, with 14 bases between them. The CDR3 coding sequence is TGTGCCAGTAGTACCCGAAAGGGAGATAATGAGCAGTTCTTC. Translation: CASSTRKGDNEQFF.

This chain uses TRBV30 with TRBJ2-7; D is undetermined. CDR3 length: 13 amino acids. Trimming pared 0 bases from V and 0 bases from J, leaving 6 bases between. The germline CDR1 and CDR2 sequences are GTSNPN and SVGIG (reference sequence). This chain's CDR3 is CAWSVDSSYEQYF. CDR3 DNA: TGTGCCTGGAGTGTGGATTCCTCCTACGAGCAGTACTTC.

The V call is TRBV27, the J call TRBJ2-7, with D tentatively TRBD1 or TRBD2 (5 bases each). The CDR3 totals 14 residues. CDR1 MNHEY and CDR2 SMNVEV come from the germline V gene (reference sequence). With 3 bases removed from V and 3 bases from J, the gap between germline ends came to 12 bases. CDR3 in DNA: TGTGCCAGCAGTTTGAGGGGAGAAGGCTACGAGCAGTACTTC. This translates into CASSLRGEGYEQYF.

V and J are TRBV19 and TRBJ2-7; a possible D gene is TRBD2 (5 bases). Germline CDR1 reads LNHDA; CDR2 reads SQIVND (reference sequence). Between the trimmed V and J ends, which lost 3 bases and 5 bases, there was a span of 8 bases. This CDR3 is 12 amino acids long. The CDR3 DNA sequence: TGTGCCAGTAGTATCTCCGGGAACGAGCAGTACTTC. This sequence encodes CASSISGNEQYF. The variable domain in full, completed from reference TRBV19 and TRBJ2-7, reads DGGITQSPKYLFRKEGQNVTLSCEQNLNHDAMYWYRQDPGQGLRLIYYSQIVNDFQKGDIAEGYSVSREKKESFPLTVTSAQKNPTAFYLCASSISGNEQYFGPGTRLTVT.

The CDR3 loop is CASTKLGGRTEAFF. The CDR3 bases are TGCGCCAGCACCAAACTAGGGGGAAGGACTGAAGCTTTCTTT. V is TRBV4-1 and J is TRBJ1-1; tentative D call: TRBD1 (6 bases). The CDR3 has 14 residues. The germline V gene encodes CDR1 MGHRA and CDR2 YSYEKL. Trimming cost V 7 bases and J 5 bases, with 17 bases left between them.

The J gene is TRBJ1-5, the V gene TRBV19; weak D call: TRBD1 (5 bases). CDR3 length: 13 amino acids. Between the trimmed V and J ends, which lost 3 bases and 7 bases, there was a span of 10 bases. Germline CDR1 reads LNHDA; CDR2 reads SQIVND (reference sequence). In DNA, the CDR3 is TGTGCCAGTAGTATCGGGACTCCCCAGCCCCAGCATTTT. Translating it yields CASSIGTPQPQHF. The whole variable domain, filled in from reference TRBV19 and TRBJ1-5, reads DGGITQSPKYLFRKEGQNVTLSCEQNLNHDAMYWYRQDPGQGLRLIYYSQIVNDFQKGDIAEGYSVSREKKESFPLTVTSAQKNPTAFYLCASSIGTPQPQHFGDGTRLSIL.

J is TRBJ2-7 and V is TRBV14; 9 bases match TRBD1. Losses at the gene ends were 4 bases for V and 6 bases for J; bases not matched to a gene: 4. The CDR3 is 13 amino acids. Germline CDR1 reads SGHDN; CDR2 reads FVKESK. The CDR3 spells CASSPYRGPEQYF. CDR3 in DNA: TGTGCCAGCAGCCCGTACAGGGGGCCCGAGCAGTACTTC.

This rearrangement joins TRBV4-1 to TRBJ2-1; 10 bases match TRBD1. The CDR3 runs to 15 residues. The trim removed 3 bases at V and 2 bases at J, leaving 1 base unmatched. CDR1 and CDR2 from the germline V gene are MGHRA and YSYEKL. CDR3 loop: CASSQTGGPYNEQFF. In DNA form, the CDR3 reads TGCGCCAGCAGCCAGACAGGGGGCCCCTACAATGAGCAGTTCTTC.

The chain employs TRBV6-5 and TRBJ2-7; a possible D gene is TRBD1 (6 bases). Germline CDR1 MNHEY, CDR2 SVGAGI. V lost 6 bases, J lost 3 bases, and 12 bases lay in between. This CDR3 contains 13 residues. This chain's CDR3 is CASRGAENYEQYF. CDR3 coding DNA: TGTGCCAGCAGGGGGGCAGAGAACTACGAGCAGTACTTC.

This clone was seen a handful of times. This chain connects TRBV4-1 to TRBJ2-7; 9 bases map to TRBD1. V lost 3 bases to trimming and J lost 4 bases; unmatched junction nucleotides: 16. The CDR3 length is 18 residues. From germline, CDR1 is MGHRA and CDR2 YSYEKL. CDR3 coding DNA: TGCGCCAGCAGCCAGGCGCACTCCGGGACAGGGAGTTCGTACGAGCAGTACTTC. It translates to CASSQAHSGTGSSYEQYF.

This clone was found a few times. The rearrangement links TRBV6-5 to TRBJ2-3; possibly TRBD1 for D (5 bases). The CDR3 consists of 14 residues. Deletions cut 2 bases from V and 4 bases from J, with 10 bases between. Germline loops: CDR1 MNHEY, CDR2 SVGAGI. The CDR3 here is CASSYQDNADTQYF. CDR3 nucleotide sequence: TGTGCCAGCAGTTACCAGGACAATGCAGATACGCAGTATTTT.

About this clone itself: Other nucleotide sequences from this sample produce the same CDR3. The chain carries TRBV7-9 and TRBJ1-2; perhaps TRBD1 as D (5 bases). The germline CDR1 and CDR2 sequences are SEHNR and FQNEAQ (reference sequence). The CDR3 has 12 residues. V gave up 5 bases and J gave up 8 bases, with 12 bases separating them. The CDR3 sequence is CASSPGQGGYTF. The CDR3 DNA follows: TGTGCCAGCAGCCCGGGCCAGGGAGGCTACACCTTC.

This chain connects TRBV28 to TRBJ2-7; perhaps D is TRBD1 or TRBD2 (5 bases each). The CDR3 is 14 amino acids. V gave up 4 bases and J gave up 2 bases, with 12 bases separating them. CDR1 is MDHEN and CDR2 is SYDVKM in the germline V gene. This chain's CDR3 is CASSSLLGAYEQYF. CDR3 DNA sequence: TGTGCCAGCAGTTCATTACTAGGGGCCTACGAGCAGTACTTC.

CDR3 DNA sequence: TGCGCCAGCAGCTTGTCCGGGACAGGGTCGAACACCGGGGAGCTGTTTTTT. It is translated as CASSLSGTGSNTGELFF. V gene TRBV5-1 combines with J gene TRBJ2-2; 9 bases map to TRBD1. Trimming removed 1 base from V and 0 bases from J; junction bases left unmatched: 4. CDR3 length: 17 residues. Germline CDR1 reads SGHRS; CDR2 reads YFSETQ.

The chain has TRBV9 and TRBJ1-2; 7 bases align to TRBD1. The CDR3 runs 14 residues. J was trimmed by 4 bases and V by 2 bases; bases with no gene match: 5. The germline V gene has CDR1 SGDLS and CDR2 YYNGEE. CDR3: CASSVGQTPYGYTF. The CDR3 nucleotides are TGTGCCAGCAGCGTGGGACAGACCCCCTATGGCTACACCTTC.

The DNA for the CDR3 is TGTGCCAGCAGCGTAGATACCGGGGAGCTGTTTTTT. Translation: CASSVDTGELFF. This chain joins TRBV9 and TRBJ2-2; D gene uncertain. The CDR3 length is 12 residues. Per germline, CDR1 SGDLS and CDR2 YYNGEE. Trimming stripped 0 bases from V and 5 bases from J, with 2 bases between.